The 23 T cell receptor beta chains listed next were all sequenced from one sample in a study of blood T cell repertoires in COVID-19. This table comes from immunoSEQ multiplex PCR, and its TCRdb copy is limited to in-frame clones, with some not included. The repertoire holds roughly 24,000 clones, approximately 88% seen once, with approximately 23% in the top ten. Sequenced input: peripheral blood. The source is a man aged 65 to 85 in a cohort sampled during active COVID-19.

In its sample, this clone was seen a few times. The V and J genes are TRBV5-1 and TRBJ2-1; 15 bases fit TRBD2. Trimming cost V 4 bases and J 0 bases; bases outside gene matches: 8. CDR3 length equals 19 residues. Germline lookup yields CDR1 SGHRS and CDR2 YFSETQ. CDR3 bases: TGCGCCAGCAGCCCGGGACTAGCGGGAGGCCCTGCCTCCTACAATGAGCAGTTCTTC. Protein: CASSPGLAGGPASYNEQFF.

The rearrangement links TRBV3-1 (or the pseudogene TRBV3-2) to TRBJ2-2, with 7 bases that match TRBD2. V trimming: 7 bases; J trimming: 5 bases; junction bases outside the gene matches: 13. The CDR3 extends over 16 amino acids. Germline loops: CDR1 LGHDT, CDR2 YNNKEL (reference sequence). CDR3 region: CASKTGGASGTGELFF. The DNA for the CDR3 is TGTGCCAGCAAAACCGGGGGAGCTAGCGGAACCGGGGAGCTGTTTTTT.

This clone was observed a single time. The gene calls are TRBV7-9 and TRBJ2-5; perhaps TRBD1 as D (5 bases). The germline V and J ends were trimmed by 3 bases and 2 bases, with 13 bases remaining between them. The CDR3 consists of 15 residues. CDR1 and CDR2 (germline): SEHNR, FQNEAQ (reference sequence). The CDR3 reads CASSFLTVGQETQYF. The CDR3 bases are TGTGCCAGCAGCTTCTTGACAGTTGGACAAGAGACCCAGTACTTC.

Of note for this clone: A read error may produce the germline difference seen at one junction end. CDR3 region: CASSLVGTEQETQYF. For the CDR3, the DNA is TGCGCCAGCAGTTTGGTCGGGACAGAACAAGAGACCCAGTACTTC. This chain uses TRBV5-1 with TRBJ2-5; 7 positions agree with TRBD1. Germline V lookup: CDR1 SGHRS, CDR2 YFSETQ. The CDR3 sequence is 15 residues long.

The CDR3 protein is CASSSDRENEQFF. CDR3 sequence (DNA): TGTGCCAGCAGCTCCGACAGGGAAAATGAGCAGTTCTTC. The chain couples TRBV11-2 to TRBJ2-1; 7 bases are a match to TRBD1. The germline CDR1 and CDR2 sequences are SGHAT and FQNNGV. Trimming took 4 bases from V and 7 from J; bases not matched to a gene: 4. The CDR3 length is 13 residues.

The chain has TRBV29-1 and TRBJ1-1, with TRBD1 as a possible D gene (6 bases). CDR3 length: 12 amino acids. Germline V gene lookup returns CDR1 SQVTM and CDR2 ANQGSEA. V shed 4 bases and J shed 1 base, with 7 bases lying between them. The CDR3 protein is CSVATGNTEAFF. The CDR3 DNA reads TGCAGCGTTGCGACAGGGAACACTGAAGCTTTCTTT.

This clone was observed a handful of times. The J gene is TRBJ1-1, the V gene TRBV7-9; 7 positions match TRBD1. With V trimmed by 3 bases and J by 0 bases, 7 bases remained unmatched. CDR1 and CDR2 (germline): SEHNR, FQNEAQ (reference sequence). This CDR3 is 16 amino acids long. The CDR3 region has the DNA TGTGCCAGCAGCTTCGGGACAGCAAATTTGAACACTGAAGCTTTCTTT. Amino acids: CASSFGTANLNTEAFF.

This rearrangement joins TRBV5-1 to TRBJ2-5, with TRBD1 matching over 9 bases. Per the germline V gene, CDR1 is SGHRS and CDR2 is YFSETQ. This CDR3 region has 14 residues. The V and J ends lost 2 bases and 5 bases, in that order; junction bases with no gene match: 4. CDR3 nucleotides: TGCGCCAGCAGCTTAGGGACAGGGAAGGAGACCCAGTACTTC. Translated: CASSLGTGKETQYF.

This clone was counted a few times. The chain joins TRBV7-9 to TRBJ2-3; a weak D match, TRBD2 (6 bases). CDR1 SEHNR and CDR2 FQNEAQ come from the germline V gene (reference sequence). V was shortened by 5 bases and J by 3 bases, with 15 bases between the two germline ends. The CDR3 spans 15 residues. The CDR3 loop is CASSPDGGETDTQYF. DNA for the CDR3: TGTGCCAGCAGCCCCGACGGCGGGGAAACAGATACGCAGTATTTT.

V and J are TRBV5-1 and TRBJ2-2, with D possibly matching TRBD1 (6 bases). This CDR3 comprises 17 residues. The V gene lost 0 bases and the J gene lost 0 bases, with 12 bases spanning the gap. Per germline, CDR1 SGHRS and CDR2 YFSETQ. The CDR3 nucleotides are TGCGCCAGCAGCTTGGTTAGGGCAGGGGCGAACACCGGGGAGCTGTTTTTT. It encodes CASSLVRAGANTGELFF.

The chain joins TRBV4-2 to TRBJ2-1; maybe TRBD1 (5 bases). The CDR3 totals 16 residues. V lost 0 bases and J 1 base, leaving 10 bases between the germline ends. Looked up from germline, CDR1 is LGHNA and CDR2 is YNFKEQ. The CDR3, as DNA: TGTGCCAGCAGCCAAGATGGGTCAGGGTCCTACAATGAGCAGTTCTTC. Its protein is CASSQDGSGSYNEQFF.

V usage is TRBV28 and J usage is TRBJ2-3; no firm D call. This CDR3 comprises 12 residues. V gave up 5 bases and J gave up 4 bases, with 7 bases separating them. Germline assignment: CDR1 MDHEN and CDR2 SYDVKM. The CDR3: CASSQNSDTQYF. In DNA form, the CDR3 reads TGTGCCAGCAGTCAAAACTCAGATACGCAGTATTTT.

V gene TRBV4-1 combines with J gene TRBJ2-7, with 10 bases identical to TRBD2. V dropped 4 bases and J dropped 2; count of bases not matched to a gene: 5. Germline V gene data show CDR1 as MGHRA and CDR2 as YSYEKL. There are 15 residues in the CDR3. The CDR3, as DNA: TGCGCCAGCAGCCTCTCCGGGACTAGCGCCTACGAGCAGTACTTC. It encodes CASSLSGTSAYEQYF.

This clone was recorded a few times. The CDR3 nucleotides are TGTGCCAGCAGTAGACAGGTTCTGGCTGGAAACACCATATATTTT. It yields the protein CASSRQVLAGNTIYF. The rearrangement uses TRBV2 and TRBJ1-3; TRBD1 might be the D (6 bases). The CDR3 has 15 residues. Germline V gene data show CDR1 as SNHLY and CDR2 as FYNNEI. Trimming shortened V by 5 bases and J by 2 bases, and 13 bases separated the two germline ends.

The chain carries TRBV18 and TRBJ2-7; 12 bases line up with TRBD2. The V gene end was trimmed by 4 bases and the J gene end by 2 bases; junction bases not matched to a gene: 6. This CDR3 comprises 16 residues. Per the germline V gene, CDR1 is KGHSH and CDR2 is LQKENI. The CDR3 nucleotides read TGTGCCAGCTCACTAGGGACTAGCGGGCTAACCTACGAGCAGTACTTC. Translated, it gives CASSLGTSGLTYEQYF. Full variable domain (outside the CDR3, taken from reference TRBV18 and TRBJ2-7): NAGVMQNPRHLVRRRGQEARLRCSPMKGHSHVYWYRQLPEEGLKFMVYLQKENIIDESGMPKERFSAEFPKEGPSILRIQQVVRGDSAAYFCASSLGTSGLTYEQYFGPGTRLTVT.

The chain employs TRBV6-2 or TRBV6-3 and TRBJ2-6; maybe TRBD1 (6 bases). Germline V gene data show CDR1 as MNHEY and CDR2 as SVGEGT. The CDR3 loop spans 15 amino acids. V was pared by 4 bases and J by 0 bases, with 7 bases between. The CDR3 bases are TGTGCCAGCAGTTTCAGGGGCTCTGGGGCCAACGTCCTGACTTTC. It is translated as CASSFRGSGANVLTF.

J is TRBJ2-7 and V is TRBV7-2; 11 positions match TRBD1. CDR3 size: 15 residues. Trimming at V came to 1 base and at J to 4 bases, leaving 3 bases not matched to a gene. Germline CDR1 is SGHTA and CDR2 is FQGNSA. Here the CDR3 reads CASSLGGQGVYEQYF. The CDR3 DNA reads TGTGCCAGCAGCTTAGGGGGACAGGGGGTGTACGAGCAGTACTTC.

The rearrangement links TRBV19 to TRBJ2-2, with TRBD1 identical over 8 bases. This CDR3 has 18 amino acids. The V gene's germline CDR1 is LNHDA and CDR2 SQIVND (reference sequence). Unmatched junction bases numbered 13, after V lost 6 bases and J lost 1 base. The CDR3 bases are TGTGCCAGTAGCGACTGGCAAACGGGACAGGAGAACACCGGGGAGCTGTTTTTT. Its protein is CASSDWQTGQENTGELFF.

The chain combines TRBV7-8 with TRBJ1-2; TRBD1 aligns across 7 bases. The CDR3 extends over 18 amino acids. The V segment lost 6 bases and the J segment 0 bases; nucleotides outside the gene matches: 16. The V gene's germline CDR1 is SGHVS and CDR2 FQNEAQ. The DNA for the CDR3 is TGTGCCAGCAGAAAGGGACAGCAACGTTCACGTTCTAACTATGGCTACACCTTC. Translation: CASRKGQQRSRSNYGYTF.

The chain employs TRBV28 and TRBJ2-7; possibly TRBD2 for D (5 bases). The CDR3 has 15 amino acids. Germline V gene data show CDR1 as MDHEN and CDR2 as SYDVKM. V was pared by 5 bases and J by 7 bases, with 21 bases between. DNA for the CDR3: TGTGCCAGCAGTCCGACCGGGGATCCTAGCCGGGAGCAGTACTTC. This codes for CASSPTGDPSREQYF.

The V and J genes are TRBV2 and TRBJ1-2, with D perhaps TRBD1 (5 bases). The V gene's germline CDR1 is SNHLY and CDR2 FYNNEI. The CDR3 covers 13 residues. Trimming took 8 bases from V and 4 from J, leaving 14 bases between them. The CDR3 DNA reads TGTGCCAGCGGGTCCCAGGGAATCTATGGCTACACCTTC. Protein product: CASGSQGIYGYTF.

This chain links TRBV19 with TRBJ2-3; possible D gene TRBD2, 5 bases. The V and J ends lost 3 bases and 2 bases respectively, with 12 bases between them. This CDR3 spans 15 amino acids. CDR1 is LNHDA, CDR2 SQIVND, per germline (reference sequence). The CDR3 protein is CASSIEGKTTDTQYF. The DNA for the CDR3 is TGTGCCAGTAGTATTGAGGGAAAAACCACAGATACGCAGTATTTT.

V gene TRBV19 combines with J gene TRBJ1-1; the D gene is possibly TRBD1 (5 bases). CDR1 and CDR2 (germline): LNHDA, SQIVND (reference sequence). Trimming pared 5 bases from V and 6 bases from J, leaving 13 bases between. The CDR3 runs 13 residues. CDR3: CASSLQVWAEAFF. CDR3 in DNA: TGTGCCAGTAGTCTACAGGTGTGGGCTGAAGCTTTCTTT.